This is a list of T cell receptor beta chains from one sample in a study of monozygotic twins with inflammatory bowel disease. With the 5' RACE reads reprocessed, TCRdb shows one record per CDR3 protein and no DNA. Recorded here are 170,000 or so distinct CDR3 sequences; the top ten clones represent roughly 7%. Sequencing was done on a sample of blood. The source is a human donor with ulcerative colitis or Crohn's disease, or a healthy co-twin of an affected twin (not recorded which). Each CDR3 is given with its conserved first and last residue.

CDR3 protein	V gene	J gene
CASSLAGTGATGELFF	TRBV5-1	TRBJ2-2
CASSMGTLQGEQFF	TRBV7-6	TRBJ2-1
CASSRRGQGSYEQYF	TRBV5-1	TRBJ2-7
CASSLDRNTDTQYF	TRBV7-6	TRBJ2-3
CASSLAQETQYF	TRBV5-5	TRBJ2-5
CASSPPSGLNTGELFF	TRBV18	TRBJ2-2
CASSLSGGHSYEQYF	TRBV12-3/TRBV12-4	TRBJ2-7
CASSINRANSPLHF	TRBV5-1	TRBJ1-6
CVSSLTGTREGQYF	TRBV5-4	TRBJ2-5
CASSFGTGVYNEQFF	TRBV12-3/TRBV12-4	TRBJ2-1
CASSLRGGYNEQFF	TRBV3-1	TRBJ2-1
CASGNRRLVAEEQFF	TRBV27	TRBJ2-1
CSARDESTFGTQYF	TRBV20-1	TRBJ2-5
CASSWGGAGSYNEQFF	TRBV5-4	TRBJ2-1
CASSITGTGKETQYF	TRBV7-2	TRBJ2-5
CASSQAGQTFNTGELFF	TRBV3-1	TRBJ2-2
CATSDHPFSGRASRRTDTQYF	TRBV24-1	TRBJ2-3
CAWTPSGGHRGGELFF	TRBV30	TRBJ2-2
CSVSTGNRGYTF	TRBV29-1	TRBJ1-2
CASSHGQAPTNEKLFF	TRBV7-9	TRBJ1-4
CASSPGLAGGLNEQFF	TRBV7-2	TRBJ2-1
CAWSRTSGVRDTQYF	TRBV30	TRBJ2-3